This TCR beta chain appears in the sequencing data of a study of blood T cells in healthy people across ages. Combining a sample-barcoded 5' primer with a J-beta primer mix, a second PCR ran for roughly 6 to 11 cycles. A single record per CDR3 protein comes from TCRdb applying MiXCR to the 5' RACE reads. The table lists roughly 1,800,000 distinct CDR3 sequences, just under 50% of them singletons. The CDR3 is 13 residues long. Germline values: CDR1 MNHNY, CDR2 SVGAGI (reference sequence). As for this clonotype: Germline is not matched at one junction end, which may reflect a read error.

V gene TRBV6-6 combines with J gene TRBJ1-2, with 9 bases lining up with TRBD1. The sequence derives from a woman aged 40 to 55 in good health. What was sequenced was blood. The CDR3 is CANSHGTGKGYTF. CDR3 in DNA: TGTGCCAACAGTCATGGGACAGGGAAGGGCTACACCTTC.